Detailed here is one T cell receptor beta chain. The CDR3 has 11 residues. Germline V gene data show CDR1 as SGHAT and CDR2 as FQNNGV. V was pared by 5 bases and J by 2 bases, with 2 bases between. TCRdb keeps only in-frame clones here, not all; method: immunoSEQ multiplex PCR. Of fewer than 100,000 clones in the sample, around 97% were seen once. The sample comes from a study of technical replicates of blood from a handful of donors. This clonotype was sampled from a human donor in good health. What was sequenced was T cells isolated from PBMCs. The genes are TRBV11-2 and TRBJ2-3; no clear D. CDR3 sequence reads: CASSLTDTQYF. The CDR3 DNA reads TGTGCCAGCAGCCTCACAGATACGCAGTATTTT.